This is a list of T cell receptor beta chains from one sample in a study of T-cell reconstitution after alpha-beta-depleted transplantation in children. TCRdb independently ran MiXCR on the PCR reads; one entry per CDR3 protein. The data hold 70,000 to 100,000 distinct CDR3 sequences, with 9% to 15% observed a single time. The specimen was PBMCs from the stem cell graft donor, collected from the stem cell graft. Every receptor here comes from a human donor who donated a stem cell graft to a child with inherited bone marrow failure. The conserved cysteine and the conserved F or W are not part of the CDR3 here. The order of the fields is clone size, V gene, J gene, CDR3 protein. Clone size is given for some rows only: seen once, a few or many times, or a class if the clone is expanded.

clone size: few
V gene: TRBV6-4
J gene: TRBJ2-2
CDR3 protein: ASSDRGTGELF

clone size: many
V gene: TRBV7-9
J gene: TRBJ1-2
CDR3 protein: ASSPGRKYGYT

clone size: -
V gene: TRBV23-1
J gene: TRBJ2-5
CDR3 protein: ASSHYGRLLSSETQY

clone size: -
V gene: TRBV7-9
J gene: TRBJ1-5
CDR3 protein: ASSLIQEGQPQH

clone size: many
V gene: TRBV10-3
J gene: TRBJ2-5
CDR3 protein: AISVRREETQY

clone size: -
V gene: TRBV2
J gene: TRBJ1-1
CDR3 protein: ASSVNTEAF

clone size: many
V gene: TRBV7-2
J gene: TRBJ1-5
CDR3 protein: ASSSRTQPQH

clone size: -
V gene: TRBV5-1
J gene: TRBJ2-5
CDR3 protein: ASSDGQGAFETQY

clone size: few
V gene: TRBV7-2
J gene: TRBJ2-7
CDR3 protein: ASSISATYSYEQY

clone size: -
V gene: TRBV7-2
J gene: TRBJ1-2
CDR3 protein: ASSQGQSWGYT

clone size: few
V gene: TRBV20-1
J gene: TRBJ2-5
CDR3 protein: RVGGLVSEETQY

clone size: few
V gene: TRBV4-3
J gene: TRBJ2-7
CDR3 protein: ASSPGDAGTGLSYEQY

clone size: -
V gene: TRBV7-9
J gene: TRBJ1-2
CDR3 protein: ASRRDTGYT

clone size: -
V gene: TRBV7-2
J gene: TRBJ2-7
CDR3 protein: ASSLVWGSPGEQY

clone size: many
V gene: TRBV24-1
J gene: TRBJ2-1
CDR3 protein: ATSDEGMGYNEQF

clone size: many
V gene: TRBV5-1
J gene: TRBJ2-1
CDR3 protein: ASSLRGPNEQF

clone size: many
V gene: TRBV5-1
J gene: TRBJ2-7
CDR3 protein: ASSLRITGGSPYEQY

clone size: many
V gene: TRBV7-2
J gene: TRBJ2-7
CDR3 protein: ASSPRDRGAGEQY

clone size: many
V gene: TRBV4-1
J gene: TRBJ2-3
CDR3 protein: ASSQVQMTGLLDTQY

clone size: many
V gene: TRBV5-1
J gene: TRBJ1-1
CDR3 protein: ASSQGANTEAF

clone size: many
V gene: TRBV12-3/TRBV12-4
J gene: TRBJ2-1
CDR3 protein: ASSLTGGSYNEQF

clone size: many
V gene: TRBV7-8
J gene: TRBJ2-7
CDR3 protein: ASSLAPRGSYEQY

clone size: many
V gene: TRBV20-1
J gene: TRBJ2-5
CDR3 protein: SASSRGDRETQY

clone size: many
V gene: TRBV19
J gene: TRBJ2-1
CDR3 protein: ASSRTSGRWLDEQF

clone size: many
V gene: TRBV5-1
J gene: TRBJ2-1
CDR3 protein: ASSLGGGYDNEQF

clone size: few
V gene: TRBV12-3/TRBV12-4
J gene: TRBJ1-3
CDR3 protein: ASSRTAGGGNTIY

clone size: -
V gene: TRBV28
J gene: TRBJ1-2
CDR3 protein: ASSLSAYRGEGHT

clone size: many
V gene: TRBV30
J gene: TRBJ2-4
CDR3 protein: AWRDWSRDIQY

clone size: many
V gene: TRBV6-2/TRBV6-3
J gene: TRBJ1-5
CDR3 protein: ASSSRVQPQH

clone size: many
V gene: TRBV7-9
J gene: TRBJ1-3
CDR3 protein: ASSSWTGANTIY

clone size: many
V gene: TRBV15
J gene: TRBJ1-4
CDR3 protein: ATSRIPGQGRKLF

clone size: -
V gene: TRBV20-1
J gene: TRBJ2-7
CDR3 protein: SARPGTRASYEQY

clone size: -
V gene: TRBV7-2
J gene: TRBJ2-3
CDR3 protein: ASSLVVWRGTSTDTQY

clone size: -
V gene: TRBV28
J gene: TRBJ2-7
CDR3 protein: AISSQPGLAEN

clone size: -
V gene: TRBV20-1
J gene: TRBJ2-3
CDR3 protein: SASLGDTQY

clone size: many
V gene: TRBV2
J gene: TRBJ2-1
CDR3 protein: ASPGQGEDNEQF

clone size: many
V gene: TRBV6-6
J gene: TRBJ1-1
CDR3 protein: ASISAGNTEAF

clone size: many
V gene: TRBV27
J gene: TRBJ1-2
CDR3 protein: ASSPDRANYGYT

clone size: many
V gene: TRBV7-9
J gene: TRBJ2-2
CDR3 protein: ASSYSGASGELF

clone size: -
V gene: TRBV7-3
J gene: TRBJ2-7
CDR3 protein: ASSPQGDWDEQY

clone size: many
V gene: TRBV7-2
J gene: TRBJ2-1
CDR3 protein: ASSLATSWGYNEQF

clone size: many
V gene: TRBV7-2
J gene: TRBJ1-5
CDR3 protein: ASSLTEYQPQH

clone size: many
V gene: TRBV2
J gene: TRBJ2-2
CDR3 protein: ASSETNTGELF

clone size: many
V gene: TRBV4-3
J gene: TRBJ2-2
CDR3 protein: ASSPQGTANTGELF

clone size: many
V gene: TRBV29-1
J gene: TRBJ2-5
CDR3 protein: SVEDPGWGRETQY

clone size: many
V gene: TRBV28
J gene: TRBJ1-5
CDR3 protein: ASKDFMTGLNQPQH

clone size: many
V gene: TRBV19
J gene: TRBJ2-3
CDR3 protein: ASSPRQSTDTQY

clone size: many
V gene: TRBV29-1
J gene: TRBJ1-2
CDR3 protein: SVGGGADYGYT

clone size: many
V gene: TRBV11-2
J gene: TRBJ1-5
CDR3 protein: ASSLERNQPQH

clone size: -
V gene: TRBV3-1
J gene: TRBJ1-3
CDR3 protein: ATCQGSGQGASGNTIY

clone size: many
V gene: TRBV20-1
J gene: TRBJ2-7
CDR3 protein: SAPWEQGAHEQY

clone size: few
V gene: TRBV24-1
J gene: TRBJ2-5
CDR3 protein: ATSDLSGRDKETQY

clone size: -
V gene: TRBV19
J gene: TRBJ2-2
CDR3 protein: ASSMGTSPRPITGELF